A single sample is the source of the 29 T cell receptor beta chains below, sequenced in a study of response to subunit inactivated influenza vaccine (dated by TCRdb to the late 2010s). The receptor library was made with RT-PCR. Sequenced using an Illumina HiSeq 2500. In TCRdb, the public reads were trimmed at Q25 with fastp and aligned with MiXCR, with productive beta chains retained. Rows with one shared CDR3 protein collapse into an entry with the most common genes and DNA. The sample table shows about half a million distinct CDR3 sequences, and around 8% are seen once. Under 15% of the sample belongs to the ten largest clones. This material consisted of PBMCs from blood, taken roughly 24 months after vaccination. These receptors originate from a man aged 45-69 years who received an inactivated influenza vaccine. Donor details come from another sample of the same person, matched by shared clones.

This clonotype showed up just a few times. The chain couples TRBV20-1 to TRBJ2-3, with 9 positions matching TRBD1. The CDR3 runs to 16 residues. Per the germline V gene, CDR1 is DFQATT and CDR2 is SNEGSKA (reference sequence). Trimming cost V 0 bases and J 3 bases; bases outside gene matches: 7. CDR3 DNA: TGCAGTGCTAGAGACCTGGACAGGGGAGCAACAGATACGCAGTATTTT. This gives the protein CSARDLDRGATDTQYF.

In its sample, this clonotype was seen a few times. CDR3 DNA: TGTGCCAGCAGTTTTTCAACTACTGAAGCTTTCTTT. This codes for CASSFSTTEAFF. V and J are TRBV12-3 or TRBV12-4 and TRBJ1-1, with D unresolved. This CDR3 has 12 residues. V lost 3 bases and J lost 5, with 7 bases in between.

There are many counts of this clonotype. The rearrangement links TRBV10-2 to TRBJ2-7; 7 bases map to TRBD1. V lost 3 bases to trimming and J lost 12 bases; unmatched junction nucleotides: 14. This CDR3 spans 14 amino acids. Germline CDR1 reads WSHSY; CDR2 reads SAAADI. CDR3 amino acids: CASSEGTAIGPRYF. The CDR3 DNA reads as TGCGCCAGCAGTGAAGGGACAGCAATAGGGCCCCGGTACTTC.

The gene calls are TRBV9 and TRBJ1-1; D uncertain. The V gene's germline CDR1 is SGDLS and CDR2 YYNGEE. This CDR3 comprises 15 residues. V was shortened by 4 bases and J by 2 bases, with 15 bases between the two germline ends. This CDR3 is CASSPQRDTNTEAFF. CDR3 coding DNA: TGTGCCAGCAGCCCTCAACGGGATACCAACACTGAAGCTTTCTTT.

Written as DNA, the CDR3 is TGCGCCAGCAGCCACGGGACAGGCGGAGGCTACACCTTC. This codes for CASSHGTGGGYTF. V is TRBV4-3 and J is TRBJ1-2, with 8 bases fitting TRBD1. V lost 3 bases and J lost 8; bases outside the gene matches: 5. This CDR3 is built from 13 residues. The germline gives CDR1 LGHNA, CDR2 YSLEER.

This clonotype was recorded at least ten times. The chain uses TRBV29-1 and TRBJ2-2, with 8 bases that match TRBD2. This CDR3 has 17 amino acids. The J segment lost 1 base and the V segment lost 6 bases, leaving 13 bases of the junction unmatched. The germline CDR1 and CDR2 sequences are SQVTM and ANQGSEA. The chain's CDR3 is CSVLTGLAGVNTGELFF. CDR3 in DNA: TGCAGCGTGCTCACCGGGCTAGCGGGCGTGAACACCGGGGAGCTGTTTTTT.

Concerning this clonotype itself: One base away lies a much larger clone, so this may be a sequencing read error. The J gene is TRBJ2-1, the V gene TRBV5-5, with D unclear. The V end was cut by 5 bases, the J end by 5 bases, with 2 bases between. This CDR3 is 10 amino acids long. Germline V gene sequence: CDR1 SGHKS, CDR2 YYEKEE (reference sequence). Here the CDR3 DNA reads TGTGCCAGCAGGAACAATGAGCAGTTCTTC. This translates into CASRNNEQFF.

A few counts support this clonotype. V and J are TRBV6-1 and TRBJ2-1; 11 positions agree with TRBD2. V shed 10 bases, J shed 6 bases, and the junction held 11 bases outside the gene matches. Germline CDR1 reads MNHNS; CDR2 reads SASEGT. The CDR3 extends over 15 amino acids. CDR3 protein: CATVPTSGTPNEQFF. CDR3 bases: TGTGCCACCGTCCCGACTAGCGGGACACCCAATGAGCAGTTCTTC.

V gene TRBV6-4 combines with J gene TRBJ1-1, with unresolved D. Per the germline V gene, CDR1 is MRHNA and CDR2 is SNTAGT. The CDR3 is made up of 13 amino acids. V lost 4 bases and J 2 bases, leaving 8 bases between the germline ends. CDR3 loop: CASSVSINTEAFF. CDR3 bases: TGTGCCAGCAGTGTCTCGATAAACACTGAAGCTTTCTTT.

V gene TRBV27 combines with J gene TRBJ2-1, with 10 bases aligning to TRBD2. With 8 bases clipped from V and 3 bases from J, the junction kept 4 bases outside the gene matches. Germline CDR1 and CDR2: MNHEY and SMNVEV (reference sequence). There are 14 residues in the CDR3. The CDR3 loop reads CASGGLAHYNEQFF. The CDR3, as DNA: TGTGCCAGCGGGGGACTAGCGCACTACAATGAGCAGTTCTTC.

The rearrangement links TRBV20-1 to TRBJ2-2, with 8 bases fitting TRBD2. CDR1 is DFQATT and CDR2 is SNEGSKA in the germline V gene (reference sequence). With 3 bases clipped from V and 8 bases from J, the junction kept 5 bases outside the gene matches. The CDR3 is 13 amino acids. The chain's CDR3 is CSASRGGEGELFF. Written as DNA, the CDR3 is TGCAGTGCTAGTCGGGGGGGCGAGGGGGAGCTGTTTTTT.

This clonotype was observed a few times. Here the CDR3 reads CASSLWGYTEAFF. The CDR3 DNA reads as TGTGCCAGCAGTTTGTGGGGTTACACTGAAGCTTTCTTT. V gene TRBV27 combines with J gene TRBJ1-1; D uncertain. The CDR3 sequence is 13 residues long. Germline CDR1 reads MNHEY; CDR2 reads SMNVEV (reference sequence). Trimming shortened V by 3 bases and J by 3 bases, and 8 bases separated the two germline ends.

Many counts were recorded for this clonotype. This chain's CDR3 is CASSLGTSVGLETQYF. The CDR3 DNA follows: TGCGCCAGCAGCTTGGGGACTAGCGTGGGGTTGGAGACCCAGTACTTC. The V and J genes are TRBV5-1 and TRBJ2-5; 9 nucleotides align to TRBD2. The CDR3 loop spans 16 amino acids. V lost 0 bases, J lost 5 bases, and 8 bases stayed unmatched. Germline assignment: CDR1 SGHRS and CDR2 YFSETQ.

A few counts support this clonotype. The chain joins TRBV7-2 to TRBJ2-7; D gene ambiguous. Germline values: CDR1 SGHTA, CDR2 FQGNSA. There are 13 residues in the CDR3. Between the trimmed V and J ends, which lost 4 bases and 4 bases, there was a span of 11 bases. CDR3 amino acids: CASSYIDGYEQYF. The CDR3 nucleotides are TGTGCCAGCAGCTACATAGACGGATACGAGCAGTACTTC.

This clonotype was counted a few times. J is TRBJ2-7 and V is TRBV27, with 8 bases aligning to TRBD1. The CDR3 extends over 15 amino acids. CDR1 MNHEY and CDR2 SMNVEV come from the germline V gene (reference sequence). The V and J ends lost 5 bases and 2 bases, in that order; junction bases with no gene match: 8. The CDR3 DNA reads TGTGCCAGCAGTCTAGGACAGGGCATGCCCTACGAGCAGTACTTC. Protein product: CASSLGQGMPYEQYF.

The J gene is TRBJ2-4, the V gene TRBV29-1; the D is unclear. Germline V gene sequence: CDR1 SQVTM, CDR2 ANQGSEA. The CDR3 loop spans 13 amino acids. V was pared by 2 bases and J by 5 bases, with 10 bases between. The chain's CDR3 is CSVEPSGENIQYF. For the CDR3, the DNA is TGCAGCGTTGAACCGAGTGGGGAAAACATTCAGTACTTC.

There are a few counts of this clonotype. The chain has TRBV20-1 and TRBJ2-7; TRBD2 might be the D (5 bases). Between the trimmed V and J ends, which lost 6 bases and 7 bases, there was a span of 19 bases. The CDR3 is made up of 13 amino acids. Germline lookup yields CDR1 DFQATT and CDR2 SNEGSKA (reference sequence). The DNA for the CDR3 is TGCAGTGCCCCAGAGCCGGGGATCTATGAGCAGTACTTC. It codes for CSAPEPGIYEQYF.

This clonotype came up many times. V and J are TRBV9 and TRBJ2-1; TRBD2 might be the D (6 bases). Germline CDR1 is SGDLS and CDR2 is YYNGEE. The CDR3 covers 15 residues. Trimming cost V 0 bases and J 5 bases, with 12 bases left between them. The CDR3 nucleotides read TGTGCCAGCAGCGTAGACGCTAGCGTAGACAATGAGCAGTTCTTC. This gives the protein CASSVDASVDNEQFF.

In this sample, this clonotype turned up many times. The J gene is TRBJ2-1, the V gene TRBV6-1, with 7 bases fitting TRBD1. The CDR3 sequence is 15 residues long. The J segment lost 4 bases and the V segment lost 4 bases, leaving 7 bases of the junction unmatched. The V gene's germline CDR1 is MNHNS and CDR2 SASEGT. The CDR3 DNA sequence: TGTGCCAGCAGTGGTGGGACAGTCCCGTACAATGAGCAGTTCTTC. Its translation is CASSGGTVPYNEQFF.

The gene calls are TRBV18 and TRBJ2-3, with 11 bases aligning to TRBD2. Unmatched junction bases numbered 12, after V lost 6 bases and J lost 4 bases. The CDR3 runs to 17 residues. In germline, CDR1 is KGHSH, CDR2 LQKENI. CDR3: CASSKVLAGVEPDTQYF. CDR3 DNA: TGTGCCAGCTCCAAAGTACTAGCGGGAGTAGAACCAGATACGCAGTATTTT.

This clonotype came up a few times. The chain's CDR3 is CASSLRQSQETQYF. The CDR3 DNA reads as TGCGCCAGCAGCTTACGACAGTCCCAAGAGACCCAGTACTTC. The chain uses TRBV5-1 and TRBJ2-5, with D possibly TRBD1 on 5 matching bases. The germline V and J ends were trimmed by 2 bases and 1 base, with 9 bases remaining between them. Germline V gives CDR1 SGHRS, CDR2 YFSETQ. The CDR3 consists of 14 residues.

There are a few counts of this clonotype. The rearrangement joins TRBV4-1 to TRBJ2-2; a weak D match, TRBD2 (5 bases). CDR1 and CDR2 from the germline V gene are MGHRA and YSYEKL. This CDR3 comprises 14 residues. Deletions cut 1 base from V and 6 bases from J, with 9 bases between. The CDR3: CASSQVGDAGELFF. CDR3 coding DNA: TGCGCCAGCAGCCAAGTGGGAGATGCCGGGGAGCTGTTTTTT.

This clonotype was counted between two and nine times. CDR3 DNA: TGTGCCAGCAGCCAAGAGTTGGGAAAAGCGTATGGCTACACCTTC. Its translation is CASSQELGKAYGYTF. The chain uses TRBV14 and TRBJ1-2; D is undetermined. The germline CDR1 and CDR2 sequences are SGHDN and FVKESK. This CDR3 comprises 15 residues. V lost 0 bases, J lost 5 bases, and 13 bases lay in between.

The chain is built from TRBV4-2 and TRBJ2-7; tentative D call: TRBD2 (6 bases). The CDR3 has 15 amino acids. V shed 0 bases and J shed 4 bases, with 13 bases lying between them. CDR1 and CDR2 from the germline V gene are LGHNA and YNFKEQ. In DNA, the CDR3 is TGTGCCAGCAGCCAAGAGGAGGGGAGAGATTACGAGCAGTACTTC. Its protein is CASSQEEGRDYEQYF.

This clonotype was counted at least ten times. The V call is TRBV10-3, the J call TRBJ2-7; possibly TRBD1 for D (5 bases). CDR3 length equals 11 residues. Germline CDR1 is ENHRY and CDR2 is SYGVKD. V lost 3 bases and J lost 5, with 5 bases in between. In nucleotides, the CDR3 is TGTGCCATCAGTGACAGGGACGAGCAGTACTTC. Amino acids: CAISDRDEQYF.

This clonotype was observed a handful of times. The rearrangement uses TRBV6-5 and TRBJ2-7; D not resolved. This CDR3 contains 15 residues. The germline gives CDR1 MNHEY, CDR2 SVGAGI. V was clipped by 0 bases and J by 3 bases, with 12 bases between them. CDR3: CASSYSLPRFYEQYF. In nucleotides, the CDR3 is TGTGCCAGCAGTTACTCGCTTCCCAGGTTCTACGAGCAGTACTTC.

The gene calls are TRBV3-1 and TRBJ1-6; no definite D call. The CDR3 is made up of 13 amino acids. V was trimmed by 2 bases and J by 8 bases, leaving 7 bases between them. CDR1 is LGHDT, CDR2 YNNKEL, per germline (reference sequence). Written as DNA, the CDR3 is TGTGCCAGCAGCCAAATCGAGTATTCACCCCTCCACTTT. Its translation: CASSQIEYSPLHF.

The table lists this clonotype with a few counts. In DNA form, the CDR3 reads TGCGCCAGCAGCAATCCTAGCGGGAGCACAGATACGCAGTATTTT. This encodes CASSNPSGSTDTQYF. This chain joins TRBV5-1 and TRBJ2-3, with TRBD2 identical over 8 bases. J lost 0 bases, V lost 4 bases, and 4 bases had no gene match. Germline V CDR1 and CDR2: SGHRS, YFSETQ. The length of the CDR3 is 15 residues.

This clonotype has more than one count but fewer than ten. V is TRBV28 and J is TRBJ2-1, with 12 nucleotides matching TRBD2. This CDR3 has 18 amino acids. Germline V gene lookup returns CDR1 MDHEN and CDR2 SYDVKM. With V trimmed by 6 bases and J by 4 bases, 13 bases remained unmatched. The CDR3 is CASRLIRGLAGLYNEQFF. DNA of the CDR3: TGTGCCAGCAGACTCATCCGAGGACTAGCGGGACTATACAATGAGCAGTTCTTC.